The T cell receptor beta chain described here comes from a study of CD8 T cells in ankylosing spondylitis. Quantitative barcoded 5'-RACE was used to prepare TCR beta libraries. TCRdb reprocessed the 5' RACE reads via MiXCR and lists one record per CDR3 protein. Of over 600,000 distinct CDR3 sequences listed, under 20% are singletons. As for this clonotype: The antigen remains undetermined.

General study results and limits: It appeared that ankylosing spondylitis blood was characterized by a TCR beta motif of fewer than ten highly homologous variants. Those disease-linked clones were CD8+; they were also relatively rare in peripheral blood. Previous work reported some of these motif variants in the synovial fluid and blood of reactive arthritis. Matched ankylosing spondylitis synovial fluid reportedly contained a significantly enriched population of disease-linked clones.

Germline V gene lookup returns CDR1 SQVTM and CDR2 ANQGSEA. Trimming stripped 4 bases from V and 4 bases from J, with 11 bases between. The CDR3 runs to 12 residues. The receptor comes from a male donor with ankylosing spondylitis. Sequenced input: blood, either unsorted or a sorted T cell fraction (not recorded which). The chain is built from TRBV29-1 and TRBJ2-7; possibly TRBD1 for D (5 bases). Written as DNA, the CDR3 is TGCAGCGTTGCCAGGGAACAGTACGAGCAGTACTTC. Translated: CSVAREQYEQYF.